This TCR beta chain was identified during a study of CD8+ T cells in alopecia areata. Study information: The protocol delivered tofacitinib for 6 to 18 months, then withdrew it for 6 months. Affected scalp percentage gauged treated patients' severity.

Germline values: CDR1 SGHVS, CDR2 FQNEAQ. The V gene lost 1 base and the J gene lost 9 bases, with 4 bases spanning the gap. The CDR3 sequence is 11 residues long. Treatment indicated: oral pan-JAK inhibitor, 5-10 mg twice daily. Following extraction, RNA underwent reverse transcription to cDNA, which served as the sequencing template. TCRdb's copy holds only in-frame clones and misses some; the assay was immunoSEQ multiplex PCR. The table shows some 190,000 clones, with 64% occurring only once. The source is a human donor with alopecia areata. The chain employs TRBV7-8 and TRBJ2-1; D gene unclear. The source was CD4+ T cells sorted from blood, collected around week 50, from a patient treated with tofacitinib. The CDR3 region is CASSLEGEQFF. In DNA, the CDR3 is TGTGCCAGCAGCTTAGAAGGTGAGCAGTTCTTC.